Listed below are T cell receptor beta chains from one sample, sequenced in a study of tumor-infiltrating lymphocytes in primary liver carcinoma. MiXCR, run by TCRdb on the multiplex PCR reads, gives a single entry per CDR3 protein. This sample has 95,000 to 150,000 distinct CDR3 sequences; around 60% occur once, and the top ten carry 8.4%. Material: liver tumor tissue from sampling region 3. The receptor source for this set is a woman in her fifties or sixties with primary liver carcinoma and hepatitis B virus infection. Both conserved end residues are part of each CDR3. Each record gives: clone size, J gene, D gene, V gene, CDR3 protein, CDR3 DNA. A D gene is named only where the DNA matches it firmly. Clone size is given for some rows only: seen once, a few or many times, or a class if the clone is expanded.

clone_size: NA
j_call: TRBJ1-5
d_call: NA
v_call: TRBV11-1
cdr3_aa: CTNSLPHRAWGQPQHF
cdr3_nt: TGTACCAACAGCCTACCACATAGGGCATGGGGTCAGCCACAGCATTTT

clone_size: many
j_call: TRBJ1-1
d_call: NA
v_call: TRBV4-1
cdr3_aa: CASSQEGSPLMSVNTEAFF
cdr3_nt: TGCGCCAGCAGCCAAGAGGGATCCCCCCTGATGTCAGTGAACACTGAAGCTTTCTTT

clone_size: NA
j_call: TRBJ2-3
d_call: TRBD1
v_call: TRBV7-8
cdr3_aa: CASVQRQGDNTQYF
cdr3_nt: TGTGCGAGCGTCCAGAGACAGGGGGACAATACGCAGTATTTT

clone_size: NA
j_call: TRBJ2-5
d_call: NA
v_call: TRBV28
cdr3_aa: CASSFRRRTQYF
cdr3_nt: TGTGCCAGCAGTTTCCGGCGGAGGACCCAGTACTTC

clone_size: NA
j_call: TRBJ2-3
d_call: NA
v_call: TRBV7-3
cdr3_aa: CASSFHSTDTQYF
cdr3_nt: TGTGCCAGCAGCTTCCACAGCACAGATACGCAGTATTTT

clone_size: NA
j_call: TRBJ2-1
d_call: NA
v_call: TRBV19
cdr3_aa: CTSSINGPYNEQFF
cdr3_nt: TGTACCAGTAGTATAAACGGGCCCTACAATGAGCAGTTCTTC

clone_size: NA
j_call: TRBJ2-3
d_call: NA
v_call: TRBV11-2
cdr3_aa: CASSFLVTDMQYF
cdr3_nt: TGTGCCAGCAGCTTCCTCGTGACAGATATGCAGTATTTT

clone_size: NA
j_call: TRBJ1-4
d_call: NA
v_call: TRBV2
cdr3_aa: CASSEGPRTNEKLFF
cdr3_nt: TGTGCCAGCAGTGAAGGGCCCCGAACTAATGAAAAACTGTTTTTT

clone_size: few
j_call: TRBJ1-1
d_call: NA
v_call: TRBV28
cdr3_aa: CASNRPAVANTEAFF
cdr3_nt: TGTGCCAGCAACCGCCCGGCAGTTGCGAACACTGAAGCTTTCTTT

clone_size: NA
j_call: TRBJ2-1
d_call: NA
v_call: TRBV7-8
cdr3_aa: CASSMGRNNEQFF
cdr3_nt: TGTGCCAGCAGCATGGGCCGTAACAATGAGCAGTTTTTC

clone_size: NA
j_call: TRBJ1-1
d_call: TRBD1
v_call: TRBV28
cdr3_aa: CVSSLPGQGREAFF
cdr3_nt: TGTGTCAGCAGTTTACCGGGACAGGGTCGTGAAGCTTTCTTT

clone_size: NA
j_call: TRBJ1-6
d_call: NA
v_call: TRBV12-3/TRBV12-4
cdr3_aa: CASSSRWGSPLHF
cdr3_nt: TGTGCTAGCAGTTCGAGGTGGGGTTCACCCCTCCACTTT

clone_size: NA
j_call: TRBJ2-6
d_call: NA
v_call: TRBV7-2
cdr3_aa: CASSLGGGSSGVNVLTF
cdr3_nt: TGTGCCAGCAGCTTAGGTGGAGGGAGTTCTGGGGTCAACGTCCTGACTTTC

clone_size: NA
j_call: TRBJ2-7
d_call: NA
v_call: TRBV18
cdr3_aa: CASSDTGTRYEQYF
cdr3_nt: TGTGCCAGCTCAGATACCGGGACCAGATACGAGCAGTACTTC

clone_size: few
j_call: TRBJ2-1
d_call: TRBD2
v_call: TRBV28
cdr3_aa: CASSQPGLAKDEQFF
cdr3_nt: TGTGCCAGCAGTCAGCCGGGACTAGCTAAAGATGAGCAGTTCTTC

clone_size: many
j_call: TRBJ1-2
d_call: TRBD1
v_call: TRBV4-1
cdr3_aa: CASSQGEQGAWGYTF
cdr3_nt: TGCGCCAGCAGCCAAGGAGAACAGGGGGCCTGGGGCTACACCTTC

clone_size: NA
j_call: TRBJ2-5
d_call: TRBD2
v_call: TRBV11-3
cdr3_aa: CASGFGVAGDDTQYF
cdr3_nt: TGTGCCAGCGGCTTTGGGGTAGCGGGAGATGATACCCAGTACTTC

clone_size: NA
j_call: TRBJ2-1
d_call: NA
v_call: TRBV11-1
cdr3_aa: CTSTFGTDNEHFF
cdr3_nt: TGTACCAGCACCTTCGGCACGGATAATGAGCATTTCTTC